This entry is about one T cell receptor (beta chain). This entry comes from a study of shared clonotypes between healthy human individuals. Germline V lookup: CDR1 MNHEY, CDR2 SMNVEV (reference sequence). Trimming at V came to 3 bases and at J to 3 bases, leaving 24 bases not matched to a gene. The CDR3 loop spans 21 amino acids. Assay execution proceeded at the deep level. TCRdb keeps only in-frame clones here, not all; method: immunoSEQ multiplex PCR. The data show millions of clones, with over 85% seen just once and 0.39% held by the top ten. The sequencing input was naive CD4+ T cells from PBMCs. This sample's subset: CD45RA+ positively selected. This receptor was taken from a man in his late teens or twenties in good health. Some clones in this sample may be carry-over from other donors' samples. The chain joins TRBV27 to TRBJ1-2; 8 positions agree with TRBD1. DNA for the CDR3: TGTGCCAGCAGTTTTTCGGCCAGGGGGCGTCCTCCTCCTACTCCTGACTATGGCTACACCTTC. Its protein is CASSFSARGRPPPTPDYGYTF.